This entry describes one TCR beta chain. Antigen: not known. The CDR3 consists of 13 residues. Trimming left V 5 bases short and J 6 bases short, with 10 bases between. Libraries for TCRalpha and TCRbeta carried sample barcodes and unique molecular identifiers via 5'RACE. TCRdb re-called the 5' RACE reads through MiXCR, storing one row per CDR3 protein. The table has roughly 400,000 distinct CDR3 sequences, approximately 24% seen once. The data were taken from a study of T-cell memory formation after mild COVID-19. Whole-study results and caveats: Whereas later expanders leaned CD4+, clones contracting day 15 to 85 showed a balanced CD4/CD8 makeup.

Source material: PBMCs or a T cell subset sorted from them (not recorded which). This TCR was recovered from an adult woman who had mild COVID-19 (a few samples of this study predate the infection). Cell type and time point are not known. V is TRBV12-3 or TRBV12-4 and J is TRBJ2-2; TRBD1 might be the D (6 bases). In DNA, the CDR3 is TGTGCCAGCAGTCCCCCAGGGGCCGGGGAGCTGTTTTTT. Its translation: CASSPPGAGELFF.